Given below is one TCR beta chain in context. The data were taken from a study of blood T cell repertoires in COVID-19. About the research overall: Nucleic acid was either cDNA or gDNA, and it came from T cells, B-cell-depleted T cells, or PBMCs.

In the study's own analysis: By means of reference gene primer amplification, nucleated cell counts were estimated. TCRdb keeps only in-frame clones here, not all; method: immunoSEQ multiplex PCR. The DNA was the basis for D and trimming; V, J and clone size are from that table. In the table there are 150,000 to 190,000 clones, 70% to 90% of which are singletons. With 6 bases clipped from V and 6 bases from J, the junction kept 4 bases outside the gene matches. The germline gives CDR1 MNHEY, CDR2 SVGAGI. The CDR3 runs 13 residues. The Seattle patients, enrolled during active infection, were followed longitudinally.

J is TRBJ2-2 and V is TRBV6-5; 7 nucleotides agree with TRBD2. The receptor was isolated from a woman in her fifties or sixties with COVID-19, enrolled during active disease. Sequences were obtained from peripheral blood. Here the CDR3 DNA reads TGTGCCAGCAGCGCGGGAGCTGCCGGGGAGCTGTTTTTT. It is translated as CASSAGAAGELFF.